The 27 T cell receptor beta chains given below trace back to one sample, sequenced in a study of early T cells in non-severe SARS-CoV-2 infection. In TCRdb, the 5' RACE reads were re-called with MiXCR into one record per CDR3 protein. The sample has over 45,000 distinct CDR3 sequences, 5.5% to 6.5% seen once. The sample comprised whole blood. These receptors were obtained from an adult who was a healthcare worker with PCR-confirmed SARS-CoV-2 infection or an uninfected control (not recorded which).

The chain combines TRBV6-5 with TRBJ1-2, with 7 bases aligning to TRBD1. The V segment lost 6 bases and the J segment 3 bases; nucleotides outside the gene matches: 7. This CDR3 region has 14 residues. Germline-derived CDR1 and CDR2 are MNHEY and SVGAGI. The CDR3, as DNA: TGTGCCAGCAGACCAGGGGGATTGGACTATGGCTACACCTTC. It codes for CASRPGGLDYGYTF.

The chain joins TRBV4-3 to TRBJ2-3; D is undetermined. Trimming took off 4 bases at V and 2 bases at J, with 13 bases between the two ends. This CDR3 is built from 15 residues. CDR1 and CDR2 (germline): LGHNA, YSLEER. The CDR3 DNA reads as TGCGCCAGCAGCCGTCCCAAGGGCTCCACAGATACGCAGTATTTT. Protein: CASSRPKGSTDTQYF.

This clonotype was counted ten times or more. V gene TRBV5-1 combines with J gene TRBJ2-1; D is tentatively TRBD1 or TRBD2 (5 bases each). The CDR3 is 14 residues long. Trimming removed 4 bases at V and 6 bases at J, with 14 bases between. Germline loops: CDR1 SGHRS, CDR2 YFSETQ. The CDR3 loop reads CASSHISGGNEQFF. CDR3 DNA: TGCGCCAGCAGCCACATTAGTGGGGGCAATGAGCAGTTCTTC. The whole variable domain, remainder taken from reference TRBV5-1 and TRBJ2-1, is KAGVTQTPRYLIKTRGQQVTLSCSPISGHRSVSWYQQTPGQGLQFLFEYFSETQRNKGNFPGRFSGRQFSNSRSEMNVSTLELGDSALYLCASSHISGGNEQFFGPGTRLTVL.

This clonotype occurred many times. This chain connects TRBV5-1 to TRBJ2-5; 9 bases match TRBD1. CDR3 length: 13 residues. Germline V gene data show CDR1 as SGHRS and CDR2 as YFSETQ. V gave up 3 bases and J gave up 12 bases; unmatched junction bases: 9. The CDR3 loop is CASSSQVRDREYF. DNA for the CDR3: TGCGCCAGCAGCTCCCAGGTCCGGGACAGGGAGTACTTC.

This clonotype was observed at least ten times. The V and J genes are TRBV20-1 and TRBJ1-1; no clear D. This CDR3 region has 11 residues. Germline lookup yields CDR1 DFQATT and CDR2 SNEGSKA (reference sequence). V was clipped by 3 bases and J by 2 bases, with 4 bases between them. CDR3 in amino acids: CSASRNTEAFF. The CDR3 nucleotides read TGCAGTGCTAGTAGAAACACTGAAGCTTTCTTT.

At least ten counts were recorded for this clonotype. This chain joins TRBV7-6 and TRBJ2-5; 11 bases are a match to TRBD2. V lost 3 bases, J lost 1 base, and 4 bases stayed unmatched. Per the germline V gene, CDR1 is SGHVS and CDR2 is FNYEAQ. This CDR3 has 16 residues. For the CDR3, the DNA is TGTGCCAGCAGCTTGCTAGCGGGGGGCCTCCAAGAGACCCAGTACTTC. As protein: CASSLLAGGLQETQYF.

There are a few counts of this clonotype. The chain is built from TRBV3-1 and TRBJ2-1, with 9 bases identical to TRBD2. The CDR3 contains 17 residues. The V gene's germline CDR1 is LGHDT and CDR2 YNNKEL (reference sequence). Germline trimming cut 4 bases from V and 8 bases from J; bases unmatched to any gene: 15. CDR3 loop: CASSRPKGGRASYEQFF. The DNA of the CDR3 is TGTGCCAGCAGCCGCCCAAAGGGCGGGAGGGCCTCGTATGAGCAGTTCTTC.

The chain carries TRBV6-2 or TRBV6-3 and TRBJ2-1; no definite D call. Trimming took off 7 bases at V and 5 bases at J, with 15 bases between the two ends. Germline V gene data show CDR1 as MNHEY and CDR2 as SVGEGT. The length of the CDR3 is 14 residues. This CDR3 is CASISPKGHNEQFF. The CDR3 DNA reads as TGTGCCAGCATTTCCCCCAAGGGCCACAATGAGCAGTTCTTC.

This clonotype has a count of ten or more. CDR3 protein: CASSQGGQGIVFEQFF. CDR3 coding DNA: TGTGCCAGCAGCCAAGGGGGGCAGGGGATCGTCTTTGAGCAGTTCTTC. The chain uses TRBV14 and TRBJ2-1; TRBD1 is a possible D gene (6 bases). The germline V gene has CDR1 SGHDN and CDR2 FVKESK. The V end lost 1 base, the J end lost 9 bases, and 19 bases lay between the germline ends. The CDR3 has 16 amino acids.

This clonotype came up many times. The chain links TRBV7-2 to TRBJ1-6, with a possible D match to TRBD1 (6 bases). The CDR3 has 14 residues. Germline CDR1 reads SGHTA; CDR2 reads FQGNSA. The ends were cut back, 6 bases at V and 10 bases at J, with 16 bases in the middle. CDR3 DNA: TGTGCCAGCAGTATTACAGGGTTTCAATCACCCCTCCACTTT. The encoded protein is CASSITGFQSPLHF.

This clonotype showed up just a few times. The V and J genes are TRBV28 and TRBJ2-4; no clear D. Germline V gene lookup returns CDR1 MDHEN and CDR2 SYDVKM. The CDR3 extends over 9 amino acids. The CDR3 DNA sequence: TGTGCGCCTCCGGAGATTCAGTACTTC. Amino acids: CAPPEIQYF. Full variable domain (remainder filled in from reference TRBV28 and TRBJ2-4): DVKVTQSSRYLVKRTGEKVFLECVQDMDHENMFWYRQDPGLGLRLIYFSYDVKMKEKGDIPEGYSVSREKKERFSLILESASTNQTSMYLCAPPEIQYFGAGTRLSVL.

This clonotype was seen at least ten times. The chain joins TRBV20-1 to TRBJ2-5; perhaps TRBD2 as D (7 bases). In germline, CDR1 is DFQATT, CDR2 SNEGSKA (reference sequence). The CDR3 contains 16 residues. Trimming stripped 6 bases from V and 0 bases from J, with 20 bases between. This CDR3 is CSARGSPSGNQETQYF. CDR3 bases: TGCAGTGCGAGGGGGTCTCCTAGCGGAAACCAAGAGACCCAGTACTTC.

Worth noting for this clonotype: A clone one base away is much larger, so this may be a read error. The V gene is TRBV6-2 or TRBV6-3, the J gene TRBJ2-1, with D unresolved. CDR1 is MNHEY, CDR2 SVGEGT, per germline. V lost 2 bases and J lost 5, with 10 bases in between. CDR3 size: 14 residues. CDR3 protein: CASSYQTLNNEQFF. The CDR3 bases are TGTGCCAGCAGTTACCAGACTCTTAACAATGAGCAGTTCTTC.

This clonotype occurred many times. The chain uses TRBV7-9 and TRBJ2-5; 8 bases map to TRBD1. The junction had 9 bases not matched to a gene; V was cut back by 5 bases and J by 4 bases. The CDR3 contains 15 residues. Germline lookup yields CDR1 SEHNR and CDR2 FQNEAQ (reference sequence). CDR3 DNA sequence: TGTGCCAGCAGCCCTTGGACAGGGTTAAGAGAGACCCAGTACTTC. This encodes CASSPWTGLRETQYF.

In this sample, this clonotype turned up many times. This rearrangement joins TRBV3-1 to TRBJ1-2, with D maybe TRBD1 (5 bases). Deletions cut 2 bases from V and 8 bases from J, with 9 bases between. The germline V gene has CDR1 LGHDT and CDR2 YNNKEL (reference sequence). The CDR3 length is 12 residues. This CDR3 is CASSQRNRGYTF. In nucleotides, the CDR3 is TGTGCCAGCAGCCAAAGGAACAGGGGCTACACCTTC.

The genes are TRBV4-1 and TRBJ2-2; TRBD1 aligns across 8 bases. CDR3 length: 15 residues. CDR1 is MGHRA, CDR2 YSYEKL, per germline. With V trimmed by 0 bases and J by 6 bases, 3 bases remained unmatched. CDR3 protein: CASSQEDRDAGELFF. The CDR3 DNA reads TGCGCCAGCAGCCAAGAGGACAGGGATGCCGGGGAGCTGTTTTTT.

The V call is TRBV7-3, the J call TRBJ1-2, with no clear D. Germline assignment: CDR1 SGHTA and CDR2 FQGTGA. The CDR3 loop spans 15 amino acids. V was shortened by 4 bases and J by 4 bases, with 16 bases between the two germline ends. The CDR3 nucleotides are TGTGCCAGCAGCTCCGAGACGGGGTTTGGCTATGGCTACACCTTC. Translation: CASSSETGFGYGYTF.

The genes are TRBV5-1 and TRBJ1-1; tentatively, D is TRBD1 (5 bases). Germline CDR1 is SGHRS and CDR2 is YFSETQ. The CDR3 has 16 amino acids. V lost 4 bases and J lost 1, with 17 bases in between. CDR3 region: CASSGGSLGRNTEAFF. The CDR3 DNA reads as TGCGCCAGCAGCGGGGGGTCACTAGGGAGGAACACTGAAGCTTTCTTT.

This clonotype was recorded at least ten times. The chain recombines TRBV5-6 with TRBJ1-3; D unresolved. Germline V CDR1 and CDR2: SGHDT, YYEEEE. Between the trimmed V and J ends, which lost 0 bases and 0 bases, there was a span of 13 bases. CDR3 length equals 17 residues. Here the CDR3 reads CASSLDGVPTSGNTIYF. CDR3 DNA sequence: TGTGCCAGCAGCTTGGATGGGGTTCCAACCTCTGGAAACACCATATATTTT.

There are a few counts of this clonotype. The V gene is TRBV4-1, the J gene TRBJ2-5; TRBD2 is a possible D gene (5 bases). Germline CDR1 reads MGHRA; CDR2 reads YSYEKL. The CDR3 sequence is 15 residues long. Trimming took 4 bases from V and 5 from J, leaving 17 bases between them. As DNA, the CDR3 is TGCGCCAGCAGCCCTTCCCGGACTCAAAGGGAGACCCAGTACTTC. It encodes CASSPSRTQRETQYF.

This clonotype occurred a few times. V and J are TRBV25-1 and TRBJ2-5; D perhaps matches TRBD1 (7 bases). Germline V gene data show CDR1 as MGHDK and CDR2 as SYGVNS. Deletions cut 3 bases from V and 9 bases from J, with 14 bases between. This CDR3 has 13 residues. The CDR3, as DNA: TGTGCCAGCAGTGAGCAGGGGGGCGGGGCCCAGTACTTC. Its translation is CASSEQGGGAQYF.

This clonotype was observed a handful of times. V is TRBV7-9 and J is TRBJ2-3, with no clear D. This CDR3 has 13 amino acids. Per the germline V gene, CDR1 is SEHNR and CDR2 is FQNEAQ (reference sequence). V was cut by 4 bases and J by 6 bases, with 11 bases left in between. CDR3 sequence: CASSSRQSDTQYF. The CDR3 DNA is TGTGCCAGCAGCTCCCGACAATCGGATACGCAGTATTTT.

This clonotype has ten or more counts. The chain uses TRBV25-1 and TRBJ2-2; D gene unclear. CDR3 length: 15 residues. Germline V lookup: CDR1 MGHDK, CDR2 SYGVNS. Trimming took 2 bases from V and 6 from J, leaving 13 bases between them. CDR3 sequence: CASSEPGVFAGELFF. DNA of the CDR3: TGTGCCAGCAGTGAACCGGGCGTCTTTGCCGGGGAGCTGTTTTTT.

V gene TRBV6-2 or TRBV6-3 combines with J gene TRBJ2-3, with TRBD2 identical over 15 bases. J was trimmed by 4 bases and V by 4 bases; bases with no gene match: 0. This CDR3 comprises 15 residues. Germline lookup yields CDR1 MNHEY and CDR2 SVGEGT. CDR3 region: CASSWTSGGADTQYF. In DNA, the CDR3 is TGTGCCAGCAGTTGGACTAGCGGGGGGGCAGATACGCAGTATTTT.

This sequence joins TRBV29-1 and TRBJ2-7; D is perhaps TRBD2 (7 bases). The germline V gene encodes CDR1 SQVTM and CDR2 ANQGSEA. Trimming took 8 bases from V and 5 from J, leaving 16 bases between them. The CDR3 runs 12 residues. The CDR3 DNA sequence: TGCAGCATTAGGGGGAGGGTGGACGAGCAGTACTTC. Residues: CSIRGRVDEQYF.

This clonotype was found many times. The chain is built from TRBV6-2 or TRBV6-3 and TRBJ2-7; no firm D call. The CDR3 extends over 13 amino acids. Germline values: CDR1 MNHEY, CDR2 SVGEGT. V was trimmed by 6 bases and J by 5 bases, leaving 14 bases between them. Here the CDR3 DNA reads TGTGCCAGCAGCGACCCACCCCTCCACGAGCAGTACTTC. Translated: CASSDPPLHEQYF.

This clonotype appeared many times. The rearrangement uses TRBV4-3 and TRBJ2-1; no clear D. The CDR3 is 15 residues long. Germline values: CDR1 LGHNA, CDR2 YSLEER. Trimming shortened V by 2 bases and J by 6 bases, and 14 bases separated the two germline ends. The chain's CDR3 is CASSQPSKGSNEQFF. The CDR3 DNA reads TGCGCCAGCAGCCAACCCTCTAAGGGCTCCAATGAGCAGTTCTTC.